This T cell receptor beta chain came from a study of blood T cell repertoires in COVID-19. About the study: Material from acute and convalescent COVID-19 was sourced from the United States, Italy and Spain. The analysed material was cDNA or gDNA that came from T cells, B-cell-depleted T cells, or PBMCs.

The J segment lost 0 bases and the V segment lost 6 bases, leaving 6 bases of the junction unmatched. This CDR3 contains 15 residues. Germline V gene data show CDR1 as SGHTA and CDR2 as FQGTGA. Assay: immunoSEQ multiplex PCR; the TCRdb copy retains only in-frame clones and omits some. The sample lists 6,900 or so clones; around 85% were seen once. The rearrangement joins TRBV7-3 to TRBJ2-3; TRBD2 matches at 7 bases. This clonotype was sampled from a human donor in a cohort sampled during active COVID-19. What was sequenced was peripheral blood. The chain's CDR3 is CASSLSGDSTDTQYF. The CDR3 nucleotides are TGTGCCAGCAGTTTGAGCGGGGACAGCACAGATACGCAGTATTTT.